A selection of T cell receptor beta chains follows, all from one sample in a study of T cell repertoires in cytomegalovirus infection. TCRdb reprocessed the reads with MiXCR, giving one entry per CDR3 protein. The sample yields about 480,000 distinct CDR3 sequences, 30% to 40% seen once. Their antigen targets remain unknown. Source: cultured PBMCs, taken from culture after CMV antigen stimulation. The receptors come from a human donor in good health (CMV status not recorded). Some clones in this sample may be carry-over from other donors' samples. Each CDR3 is given with its conserved first and last residue. D genes are given only for firm matches. Clone size, where shown, is once, few, many, or a class for clones that have expanded.

J | D | size | V | CDR3 | DNA
TRBJ1-6 | TRBD1 | . | TRBV4-3 | CASSQEAVTGASPLHF | TGCGCCAGCAGCCAAGAGGCTGTGACAGGGGCATCACCCCTCCACTTT
TRBJ1-5 | TRBD1 | . | TRBV2 | CASRPWDSSRGNQPQHF | TGTGCCAGCAGACCCTGGGACAGCTCGAGGGGCAATCAGCCCCAGCATTTT
TRBJ2-1 | . | . | TRBV6-2/TRBV6-3 | CASSYGQRLVDEQFF | TGTGCCAGCAGTTATGGGCAACGGCTCGTGGATGAGCAGTTCTTC
TRBJ2-1 | . | once | TRBV9 | CASSVALGQDYNEQFF | TGTGCCAGCAGCGTAGCTCTCGGGCAGGACTACAATGAGCAGTTCTTC
TRBJ2-2 | . | . | TRBV5-4 | CASKYAGTGELFF | TGTGCCAGCAAGTACGCGGGAACCGGGGAGCTGTTTTTT
TRBJ2-7 | . | . | TRBV28 | CASSVQRAYEQYF | TGTGCCAGCAGTGTACAGCGAGCCTACGAGCAGTACTTC
TRBJ2-1 | TRBD1 | . | TRBV12-3/TRBV12-4 | CASSLIVGTGYNEQFF | TGTGCCAGCAGTTTAATTGTAGGGACAGGCTACAATGAGCAGTTCTTC
TRBJ2-4 | TRBD2 | few | TRBV20-1 | CSVKTSGVKNIQYF | TGCAGTGTTAAGACTAGCGGGGTTAAAAACATTCAGTACTTC
TRBJ2-7 | TRBD2 | . | TRBV6-1 | CASTQAGKYEQYF | TGTGCCAGCACACAAGCGGGAAAGTACGAGCAGTACTTC
TRBJ2-5 | TRBD2 | . | TRBV4-3 | CASSQDRGTSGLQETQYF | TGCGCCAGCAGCCAAGATAGAGGGACTAGCGGACTCCAAGAGACCCAGTACTTC
TRBJ1-1 | . | few | TRBV7-2 | CASIVTGVTAEAFF | TGTGCCAGCATCGTGACAGGTGTGACAGCTGAAGCTTTCTTT
TRBJ2-1 | . | few | TRBV6-5 | CASSYSGAGIYNEQFF | TGTGCCAGCAGTTACTCCGGGGCGGGAATCTACAATGAGCAGTTCTTC
TRBJ2-1 | TRBD1 | . | TRBV24-1 | CATSPRQGEYNEQFF | TGTGCCACCAGCCCTAGACAGGGGGAGTACAATGAGCAGTTCTTC
TRBJ2-1 | TRBD2 | . | TRBV7-6 | CASSLAAGGPGQGRKNEQFF | TGTGCCAGCAGCTTAGCAGCGGGAGGGCCGGGGCAAGGACGGAAGAATGAGCAGTTCTTC
TRBJ1-5 | . | few | TRBV19 | CASSIDYNQPQHF | TGTGCCAGTAGTATAGATTACAATCAGCCCCAGCATTTT
TRBJ2-1 | TRBD2 | . | TRBV7-4 | CASSRPGTSGGEQFF | TGTGCCAGCAGCCGCCCTGGGACTAGCGGGGGTGAGCAGTTCTTC
TRBJ1-1 | TRBD1 | many | TRBV4-1 | CASSRGTGGRKPLNTEAFF | TGCGCCAGCAGCCGAGGGACAGGGGGTAGAAAGCCCTTGAACACTGAAGCTTTCTTT
TRBJ2-4 | . | . | TRBV3-1 | CASSQDTSLAKNIQYF | TGTGCCAGCAGCCAAGATACGAGTTTAGCCAAAAACATTCAGTACTTC
TRBJ1-1 | TRBD1 | . | TRBV12-3/TRBV12-4 | CASTRQGFTEAFF | TGTGCCAGCACACGACAGGGGTTCACTGAAGCTTTCTTT
TRBJ1-3 | . | . | TRBV12-3/TRBV12-4 | CASRSDRFGRGDTIYF | TGTGCCAGCAGATCTGACAGGTTCGGACGTGGAGACACCATATATTTT
TRBJ2-6 | . | . | TRBV12-3/TRBV12-4 | CASSAGALGANVLTF | TGTGCCAGCAGTGCGGGGGCGCTTGGGGCCAACGTCCTGACTTTC
TRBJ2-3 | . | few | TRBV28 | CASSLGGVPDTQYF | TGTGCCAGCAGTTTAGGCGGGGTCCCGGATACGCAGTATTTT
TRBJ1-4 | TRBD1 | few | TRBV19 | CASRRQGPNEKLFF | TGTGCCAGTAGGAGACAGGGGCCTAATGAAAAACTGTTTTTT
TRBJ2-1 | . | many | TRBV7-9 | CASSYKNEQFF | TGTGCCAGCAGCTATAAAAATGAGCAGTTCTTC
TRBJ2-1 | TRBD2 | . | TRBV4-3 | CASSHPKRGDYPYNEQFF | TGCGCCAGCAGCCACCCCAAGCGAGGGGACTACCCCTACAATGAGCAGTTCTTC
TRBJ2-3 | . | many | TRBV11-2 | CASSFGGTTDTQYF | TGTGCCAGCAGTTTCGGCGGGACCACAGATACGCAGTATTTT
TRBJ2-1 | TRBD2 | . | TRBV6-6 | CASSVEAGDSYNEQFF | TGTGCCAGCAGTGTTGAAGCGGGAGACTCCTACAATGAGCAGTTCTTC
TRBJ2-5 | TRBD2 | . | TRBV29-1 | CSVALAGGEETQYF | TGCAGCGTTGCGCTAGCGGGAGGCGAAGAGACCCAGTACTTC
TRBJ2-1 | . | few | TRBV7-2 | CASSTYRDRNEQFF | TGTGCCAGCAGCACATACAGGGACCGCAATGAGCAGTTCTTC
TRBJ2-1 | . | . | TRBV29-1 | CSVELGGNEQFF | TGCAGCGTTGAACTGGGCGGGAATGAGCAGTTCTTC
TRBJ2-3 | TRBD2 | few | TRBV29-1 | CSVTSGSTDTQYF | TGCAGCGTTACTAGCGGTTCCACAGATACGCAGTATTTT
TRBJ2-1 | TRBD2 | . | TRBV10-3 | CAISGSGNYNEQFF | TGTGCCATCAGTGGGAGCGGGAACTACAATGAGCAGTTCTTC
TRBJ1-6 | . | . | TRBV7-4 | CASSFQGTEGSPLHF | TGTGCCAGCAGCTTTCAGGGAACCGAGGGGTCACCCCTCCACTTT
TRBJ2-7 | . | few | TRBV7-8 | CASSPGTVYEQYF | TGTGCCAGCAGCCCCGGGACTGTCTACGAGCAGTACTTC
TRBJ2-5 | . | . | TRBV7-6 | CASSSDGGGQETQYF | TGTGCCAGCAGCAGCGACGGCGGAGGTCAAGAGACCCAGTACTTC
TRBJ2-1 | . | . | TRBV6-1 | CASTPTSSSYNEQFF | TGTGCCAGCACCCCAACAAGTAGCTCCTACAATGAGCAGTTCTTC
TRBJ2-7 | . | few | TRBV6-6 | CASSYQGVGYEQYF | TGTGCCAGCAGTTATCAGGGCGTCGGCTACGAGCAGTACTTC
TRBJ2-6 | . | few | TRBV5-4 | CASSGVGANVLTF | TGTGCCAGCAGCGGAGTTGGGGCCAACGTCCTGACTTTC
TRBJ2-7 | . | . | TRBV20-1 | CSASGTGYEQYF | TGCAGTGCGTCGGGCACGGGCTACGAGCAGTACTTC
TRBJ2-7 | . | . | TRBV11-2 | CASSPRRTYEQYF | TGTGCCAGCAGCCCGCGGAGAACCTACGAGCAGTACTTC
TRBJ2-2 | TRBD2 | . | TRBV12-3/TRBV12-4 | CATAGVAGELFF | TGTGCCACCGCGGGAGTTGCCGGGGAGCTGTTTTTT
TRBJ2-1 | . | few | TRBV28 | CASSRNSGGSAVVF | TGTGCCAGCAGTCGCAACTCAGGGGGGTCAGCGGTGGTCTTC
TRBJ1-2 | TRBD1 | . | TRBV5-1 | CASRSGTGSYGYTF | TGCGCCAGCAGATCCGGGACAGGGAGCTATGGCTACACCTTC
TRBJ2-5 | . | few | TRBV20-1 | CSARDLRAPGWETQYF | TGCAGTGCTAGAGATCTACGGGCGCCTGGTTGGGAGACCCAGTACTTC
TRBJ2-7 | . | . | TRBV28 | CASSVTGTLYEQYF | TGTGCCAGCAGTGTAACCGGGACGCTGTACGAGCAGTACTTC
TRBJ2-3 | . | few | TRBV20-1 | CSARDWQSTDTQYF | TGCAGTGCGAGGGACTGGCAAAGCACAGATACGCAGTATTTT
TRBJ2-7 | TRBD2 | few | TRBV6-2/TRBV6-3 | CASSLGLAGPNEQYF | TGTGCCAGCAGTCTCGGACTAGCGGGACCCAACGAGCAGTACTTC
TRBJ2-1 | . | . | TRBV5-6 | CASSLTAYYNEQFF | TGTGCCAGCAGCTTGACAGCTTACTACAATGAGCAGTTCTTC
TRBJ2-7 | TRBD2 | few | TRBV20-1 | CSARDLVASGRAYAYEQYF | TGCAGTGCTAGAGATCTGGTGGCTAGCGGGAGGGCCTACGCTTACGAGCAGTACTTC
TRBJ1-1 | . | few | TRBV12-3/TRBV12-4 | CASSLPNFAEAFF | TGTGCCAGCAGTCTACCGAATTTCGCTGAAGCTTTCTTT